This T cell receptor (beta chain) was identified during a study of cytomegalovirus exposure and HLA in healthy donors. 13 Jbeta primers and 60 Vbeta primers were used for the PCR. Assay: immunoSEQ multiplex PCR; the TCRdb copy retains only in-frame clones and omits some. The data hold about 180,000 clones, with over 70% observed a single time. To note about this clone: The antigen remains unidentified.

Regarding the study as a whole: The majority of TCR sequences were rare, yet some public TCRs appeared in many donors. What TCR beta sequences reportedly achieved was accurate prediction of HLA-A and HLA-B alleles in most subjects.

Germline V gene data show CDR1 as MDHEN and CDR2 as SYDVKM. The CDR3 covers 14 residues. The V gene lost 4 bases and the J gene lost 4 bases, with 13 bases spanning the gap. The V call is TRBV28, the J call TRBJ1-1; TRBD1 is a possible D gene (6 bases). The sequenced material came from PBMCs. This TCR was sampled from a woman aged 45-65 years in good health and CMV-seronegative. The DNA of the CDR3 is TGTGCCAGCAGTTCATACAGGGAATTCACTGAAGCTTTCTTT. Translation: CASSSYREFTEAFF. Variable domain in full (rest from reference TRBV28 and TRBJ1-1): DVKVTQSSRYLVKRTGEKVFLECVQDMDHENMFWYRQDPGLGLRLIYFSYDVKMKEKGDIPEGYSVSREKKERFSLILESASTNQTSMYLCASSSYREFTEAFFGQGTRLTVV.